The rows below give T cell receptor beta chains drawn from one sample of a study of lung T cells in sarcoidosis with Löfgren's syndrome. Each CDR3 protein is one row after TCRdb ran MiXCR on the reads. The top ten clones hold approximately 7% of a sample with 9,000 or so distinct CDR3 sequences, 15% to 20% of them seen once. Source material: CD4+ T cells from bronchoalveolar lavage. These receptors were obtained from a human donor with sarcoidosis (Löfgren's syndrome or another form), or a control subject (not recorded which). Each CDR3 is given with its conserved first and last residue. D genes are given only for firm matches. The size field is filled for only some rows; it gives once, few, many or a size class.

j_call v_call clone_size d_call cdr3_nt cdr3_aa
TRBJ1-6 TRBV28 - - TGTGCCAGCAGTTTATTTCGGGAGAATTCACCCCCCCGCTTT CASSLFRENSPPRF
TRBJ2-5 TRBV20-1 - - TGCAGTGCCAGAACTCCCGGGCGAGAAGAGACCCAGTACTTC CSARTPGREETQYF
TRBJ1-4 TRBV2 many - TGTGCCACCAGCGAAAGGGCGGAAAAACTGTTTTTT CATSERAEKLFF
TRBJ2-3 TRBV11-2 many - TGTGCCAGCAGCTTAGATCCGGGAGATGCAGATACGCAGTATTTT CASSLDPGDADTQYF
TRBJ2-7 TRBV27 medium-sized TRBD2 TGTGCCAGCAGTTTATCGGGACTAGCGGGCATACTCTCCTACGAGCAGTACTTC CASSLSGLAGILSYEQYF
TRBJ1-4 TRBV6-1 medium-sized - TGTGCCAGCAGAAGGGGGACAACTAATGAAAAACTGTTTTTT CASRRGTTNEKLFF
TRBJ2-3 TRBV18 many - TGTGCCAGTTTCACGACTAGTACGCCAGATACGCAGTATTTT CASFTTSTPDTQYF
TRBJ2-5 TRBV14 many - TGTGCCAGCAGCCAAATGACAGCCTACCAAGAGACCCAGTACTTC CASSQMTAYQETQYF
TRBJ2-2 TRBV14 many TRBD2 TGTGCCACCCGTCAGTCGGGGGGGCGGACCGGGGAGCTGTTTTTT CATRQSGGRTGELFF
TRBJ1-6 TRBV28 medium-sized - TGTGCCAGCAGTCTAATGCACGATTCACCCCTCCACTTT CASSLMHDSPLHF
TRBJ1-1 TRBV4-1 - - TGCGCCAGCAGCCTCTCATGGACCCCGAACACTGAAGTTTTCTTC CASSLSWTPNTEVFF
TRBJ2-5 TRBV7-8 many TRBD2 TGTGCCAGCAGCAAGGGACTAGCGCTTGGAGAGACCCAGTACTTC CASSKGLALGETQYF
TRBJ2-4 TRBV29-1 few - TGCAGCGCCAAAGGGGAGGTCAAAAACATTCAGTACTTC CSAKGEVKNIQYF
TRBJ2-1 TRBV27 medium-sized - TGTGCCAGCAGTGGCGCGGGCCTAGACTACAATGAGCAGTTCTTC CASSGAGLDYNEQFF
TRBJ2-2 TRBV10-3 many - TGTGCCATCACCAAGGATTCATCGGGCACCGGGGAGCTGTTTTTT CAITKDSSGTGELFF
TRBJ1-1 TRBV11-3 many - TGTGCCAGCAGCCACACACGGGGAACTGAAGCTTTCTTT CASSHTRGTEAFF
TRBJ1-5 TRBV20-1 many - TGCAGTGCTAGAGATCCAACACAGCCCCAGCATTTT CSARDPTQPQHF
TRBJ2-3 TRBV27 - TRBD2 TGTGCCAGCAGTCAACCAGCGGGAGGAAGGACAGATGCGCAGTATTTT CASSQPAGGRTDAQYF
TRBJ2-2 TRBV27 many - TGTGCCAGCAGTTTTATGAGGCCGGGGGAGACCGGGGAGCTGTTTTTT CASSFMRPGETGELFF
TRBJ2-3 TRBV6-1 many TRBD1 TGTGCCAGCAGTGAAGGGGGACAGGGATCGGATACGCAGTATTTT CASSEGGQGSDTQYF
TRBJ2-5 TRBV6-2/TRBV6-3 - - TGTGCCAGCAGTGCCACAGGTGTAGATGAGACCCAGTACTTC CASSATGVDETQYF
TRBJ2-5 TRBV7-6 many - TGTGCCAGCAGCTCGAATGGGGGGGCCGGGGAGACCCAGTACTTC CASSSNGGAGETQYF
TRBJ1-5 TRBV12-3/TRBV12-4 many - TGTGCCAGCAGTTTGAGCGCCTCTTATAGCAATCAGCCCCAGCATTTT CASSLSASYSNQPQHF
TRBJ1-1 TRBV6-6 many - TGTGCCAGCAGTTACGCAGGGAACACTGAAGCTTTCTTT CASSYAGNTEAFF
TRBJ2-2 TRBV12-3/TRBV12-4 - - TGTGCCAGCTGCTTTGTGCTCTGGGGCACCGGGGAGCTGTTTTTT CASCFVLWGTGELFF
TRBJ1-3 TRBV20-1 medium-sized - TGCAGTGCTAGATCGGGCACGATTGGAAACACCATATATTTT CSARSGTIGNTIYF
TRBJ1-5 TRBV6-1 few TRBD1 TGTGCCAGCAGGCCCCGGACAGGTTATAGCGATCAGCCCCAGCATTTT CASRPRTGYSDQPQHF
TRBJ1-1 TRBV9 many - TGTGCCAGCAGTGGAGGGGGGCAGGTGAACACTGAAGCTTTCTTT CASSGGGQVNTEAFF
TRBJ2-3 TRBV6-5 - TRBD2 TGTGCCAGCGGTTCGCTCGGGACTAGCGGAGGAAGCACAGATACGCAGTATTTT CASGSLGTSGGSTDTQYF
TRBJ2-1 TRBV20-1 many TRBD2 TGCAGTGCTAGCGAAAATCTAGCGGGAGTAAATGAGCAGTTCTTC CSASENLAGVNEQFF
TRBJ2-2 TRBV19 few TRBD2 TGTGCCAGTAGAAAAGGGACTAGCGGGGACACCGGGGAGCTGTTTTTT CASRKGTSGDTGELFF
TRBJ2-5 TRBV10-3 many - TGTGCCATCAGTGCTACGGTCTACGAGACCCAGTACTTC CAISATVYETQYF
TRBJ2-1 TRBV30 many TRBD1 TGTGCCTGGAGGCGAAGGGGGCTCGAGGATGAGCAGTTCTTC CAWRRRGLEDEQFF
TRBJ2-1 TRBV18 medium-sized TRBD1 TGTGCCAGCTCACCCACAGGGGGGTCCTACAATGAGCAGTTCTTC CASSPTGGSYNEQFF
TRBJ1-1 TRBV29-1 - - TGCAGCGTTGGAACTACAGTGGTAACTGAAGCTTTCTTT CSVGTTVVTEAFF
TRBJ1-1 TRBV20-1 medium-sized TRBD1 TGCAGTGCTAGGAGGACAGGGGGCAAAAACACTGAAGCTTTCTTT CSARRTGGKNTEAFF
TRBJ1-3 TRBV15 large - TGTGCCACCAGCAGAGATTCCGTCTCTGGAAACACCATATATTTT CATSRDSVSGNTIYF
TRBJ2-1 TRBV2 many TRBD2 TGTGCCAGCATTCCGGGACTAGCGAGGAATGAGCAGTTCTTC CASIPGLARNEQFF
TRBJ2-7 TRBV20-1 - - TGCAGTGCTAACAAAATCATCGGGCAGCCCTACGAGCAGTACTTC CSANKIIGQPYEQYF
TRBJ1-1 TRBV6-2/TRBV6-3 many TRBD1 TGTGCCAGCAGTCGCGGACAGGGGAACACTGAAGCTTTCTTT CASSRGQGNTEAFF
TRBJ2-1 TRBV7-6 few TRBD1 TGTGCCAGCAGCTTAGTCACCGGGACAGGGACCTACAATGAGCAGTTCTTC CASSLVTGTGTYNEQFF
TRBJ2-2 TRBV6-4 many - TGTGCCAGCAGTGACCTGGTCACCGGGGAGCTGTTTTTT CASSDLVTGELFF
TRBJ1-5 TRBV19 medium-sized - TGTGCCAGTAGTATCAACCCGGGACCGGGCAATCAGCCCCAGCATTTT CASSINPGPGNQPQHF
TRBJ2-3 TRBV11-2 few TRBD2 TGTGCCAGCAGCGTGGGGGGACTAGCGGGAAAAGATACGCAGTATTTT CASSVGGLAGKDTQYF
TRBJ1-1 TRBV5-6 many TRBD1 TGTGCCAGCGGCAGACAGGGCCGAGGAACTGAAGCTTTCTTT CASGRQGRGTEAFF
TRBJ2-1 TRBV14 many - TGTGCCAGCAGCCAAGGGACTTTTGAGCAGTTCTTC CASSQGTFEQFF